The sequence of this T cell receptor beta chain was determined in a study of read filtering for tumor transcriptome and immune sequencing. Turning to the study itself: TCR-mapped reads were about 4.05 to 10.27 million with IR-seq versus roughly 85 to 1,300 with RNA-seq. Overall study findings and caveats: The CD138-negative fraction was mixed bone marrow immune cells, not pure T cells.

This library used roughly 400 ng RNA and molecular barcoded adaptors spanning alpha/delta and beta/gamma chains. TCRdb called the reads again in MiXCR, with one record for every CDR3 protein. The table includes 100,000 to 150,000 distinct CDR3 sequences, 10% to 15% detected once. Germline V gene sequence: CDR1 SQVTM, CDR2 ANQGSEA. This CDR3 is 15 amino acids long. V shed 5 bases and J 5 bases; nucleotides not matched to a gene: 11. This clonotype was recorded many times. Antigen unknown. This chain joins TRBV29-1 and TRBJ2-5; TRBD2 agrees at 10 bases. Sequencing was performed on a population of CD138-negative cells sorted from bone marrow. The clonotype comes from a donor aged 40 or over with multiple myeloma. For the CDR3, the DNA is TGCAGCGTTCGGTCTAGCGGGGGAGGTTTGGAGACCCAGTACTTC. This codes for CSVRSSGGGLETQYF.